The rows below give T cell receptor beta chains drawn from one sample of a study of T cell responses to AZD1222 COVID-19 vaccine. This table comes from immunoSEQ multiplex PCR, and its TCRdb copy is limited to in-frame clones, with some not included. In the table there are about 160,000 clones, approximately 94% of which are singletons. Sequencing used peripheral blood, obtained 28 days after the second AZD1222 dose. These receptor sequences come from an adult who received the AZD1222 COVID-19 vaccine. Each CDR3 is given with its conserved first and last residue. Each record gives: V gene, D gene, J gene, clone size, CDR3 protein, CDR3 DNA. D genes are given only for firm matches. Only part of the rows carry a size: once, few, many, or a class if the clone is expanded.

TRBV11-1	NA	TRBJ2-7	NA	CASSLFSEQYF	TGTGCCAGCAGCTTATTCTCCGAGCAGTACTTC
TRBV7-8	NA	TRBJ2-3	NA	CASSLGLGRSTDTQYF	TGTGCCAGCAGCTTAGGCTTGGGGCGGAGCACAGATACGCAGTATTTT
TRBV5-1	NA	TRBJ1-1	once	CASSLRPRGNGDTEAFF	TGCGCCAGCAGCTTAAGACCCAGGGGAAATGGGGACACTGAAGCTTTCTTT
TRBV24-1	TRBD1	TRBJ1-4	NA	CATSAATGTGSTTNEKLFF	TGTGCCACCAGTGCAGCCACCGGGACAGGGTCGACGACTAATGAAAAACTGTTTTTT
TRBV28	NA	TRBJ1-2	NA	CASSGMGYTF	TGTGCCAGCAGTGGCATGGGCTACACCTTC
TRBV28	NA	TRBJ2-1	NA	CASRSTGYNEQFF	TGTGCCAGCAGGAGTACAGGGTACAATGAGCAGTTCTTC
TRBV30	NA	TRBJ2-7	NA	CAWSTSPYEQYF	TGTGCCTGGAGTACCTCGCCTTACGAGCAGTACTTC
TRBV7-2	TRBD2	TRBJ2-3	NA	CASSTRGSGIVTDTQYF	TGTGCCAGCAGCACCCGGGGTAGCGGGATTGTCACAGATACGCAGTATTTT
TRBV12-5	NA	TRBJ1-4	NA	CASGLGGAKEKLFF	TGTGCTAGTGGTTTAGGAGGCGCGAAAGAAAAACTGTTTTTT
TRBV3-1/TRBV3-2	TRBD2	TRBJ2-3	few	CASTALGLGQSSTDTQYF	TGTGCCAGCACCGCGTTGGGACTAGGCCAATCTAGCACAGATACGCAGTATTTT
TRBV28	NA	TRBJ1-2	once	CASSLWAGKDYGYTF	TGTGCCAGCAGTTTATGGGCAGGGAAAGACTATGGCTACACCTTC
TRBV28	NA	TRBJ1-4	once	CASSFIAVSKLFF	TGTGCCAGCAGTTTTATTGCTGTGAGCAAACTGTTTTTT
TRBV19	NA	TRBJ2-1	NA	CASSIGSGSYNEQFF	TGTGCCAGTAGTATCGGGAGCGGCAGCTACAATGAGCAGTTCTTC
TRBV6-1	NA	TRBJ2-1	NA	CASSEVGTGFVSYHNEQFF	TGTGCCAGCAGTGAAGTGGGAACAGGGTTCGTTTCCTACCACAATGAGCAGTTCTTC